A selection of T cell receptor beta chains follows, all from one sample in a study of beta chain features in type 1 diabetes. Data came from immunoSEQ multiplex PCR; TCRdb stores just in-frame clones and leaves some out. Here the sample spans some 150,000 clones, under 60% being singletons. Sequencing was done on a sample of Tregs from blood. The receptors originated from a man between 18 and 29 years old in good health. CDR3s leave out the opening cysteine and the closing phenylalanine or tryptophan. Each record gives: J gene, CDR3 length, D gene, V gene, CDR3 protein. A D gene is named only where the DNA matches it firmly.

j_gene: TRBJ1-1
len: 12
d_gene: -
v_gene: TRBV6-6
CDR3aa: ASSYRVAPGEAF

j_gene: TRBJ2-5
len: 14
d_gene: TRBD2
v_gene: TRBV7-9
CDR3aa: ASSFLGTSAKETQY

j_gene: TRBJ2-2
len: 12
d_gene: TRBD2
v_gene: TRBV28
CDR3aa: ASNTGTSAGELF

j_gene: TRBJ2-2
len: 14
d_gene: -
v_gene: TRBV4-1
CDR3aa: ASSPSSDMDTGELF

j_gene: TRBJ1-5
len: 13
d_gene: -
v_gene: TRBV5-1
CDR3aa: ASSSAGDSNQPQH

j_gene: TRBJ2-1
len: 9
d_gene: -
v_gene: TRBV29-1
CDR3aa: SVDHGGEQF

j_gene: TRBJ1-1
len: 11
d_gene: -
v_gene: TRBV5-6
CDR3aa: ASSLGLGTEAF

j_gene: TRBJ2-1
len: 14
d_gene: TRBD2
v_gene: TRBV6-5
CDR3aa: ASSSVTSGRGNEQF

j_gene: TRBJ2-2
len: 13
d_gene: -
v_gene: TRBV19
CDR3aa: ASSIETANTGELF

j_gene: TRBJ1-1
len: 9
d_gene: TRBD1
v_gene: TRBV10-3
CDR3aa: AISGDSWAF

j_gene: TRBJ2-3
len: 12
d_gene: -
v_gene: TRBV5-4
CDR3aa: ASSWLVSADTQY

j_gene: TRBJ2-7
len: 13
d_gene: TRBD1
v_gene: TRBV9
CDR3aa: ASSVASGGFYEQY

j_gene: TRBJ2-7
len: 14
d_gene: TRBD2
v_gene: TRBV18
CDR3aa: ASSPSLAGGYNEQY

j_gene: TRBJ2-3
len: 11
d_gene: -
v_gene: TRBV7-2
CDR3aa: ASSLIGQRGKH

j_gene: TRBJ1-2
len: 9
d_gene: TRBD1
v_gene: TRBV29-1
CDR3aa: SVLTGDGYT

j_gene: TRBJ2-1
len: 12
d_gene: -
v_gene: TRBV7-2
CDR3aa: ASSPRRGNNEQF